Described below is a single T cell receptor (beta chain) sequence and its context. Authors' methods: Reference gene primer amplification in the assay estimated nucleated cell counts. Repertoires were generated with immunoSEQ multiplex PCR, while TCRdb's copy carries only in-frame clones and drops some. V and J calls and clone size come straight from that table; D and trimming were deduced from the DNA. The sample lists more than 95,000 clones; 86% were seen once. The CDR3 runs 12 residues. Between the trimmed V and J ends, which lost 2 bases and 5 bases, there was a span of 6 bases. This sample is part of a study of blood T cell repertoires in COVID-19. Study overall: Spain, Italy and the United States supplied samples that represented acute and convalescent COVID-19. From T cells, B-cell-depleted T cells, or PBMCs came the material, which was cDNA or gDNA.

The genes are TRBV12-3 or TRBV12-4 and TRBJ2-5, with D perhaps matching TRBD1 (6 bases). This sequence originates from a human donor in a cohort sampled during active COVID-19. Sequenced input: peripheral blood. The CDR3, as DNA: TGTGCCAGCAGTTTACAGGGGGAGACCCAGTACTTC. It yields the protein CASSLQGETQYF.